The following is a T cell receptor (beta chain) sequence with its context. This sample was taken from a study of blood T cell repertoires in COVID-19. Trimming left V 9 bases short and J 2 bases short, with 15 bases between. This CDR3 region has 14 residues. From germline, CDR1 is ENHRY and CDR2 SYGVKD. Original data processing: Reference gene primer amplification yielded estimated nucleated cell counts. The protocol was immunoSEQ multiplex PCR, while the TCRdb copy is restricted to in-frame clones and leaves out a portion. V, J and clone size were drawn from that table, and D and trimming were deduced from the DNA. The sample gives roughly 290,000 clones, 70% to 90% of which show up once; roughly 2.2% is in the top ten.

The sample consisted of PBMCs or T cells enriched from blood (not recorded which). This chain links TRBV10-3 with TRBJ2-3; D might be TRBD1 (6 bases). The clonotype originates from a man aged 30 to 39 who had recovered from COVID-19. CDR3 in DNA: TGTGCCATAATGAGTGGGGGCTTCACAGATACGCAGTATTTT. This gives the protein CAIMSGGFTDTQYF.